A single sample gave rise to the 10 T cell receptor beta chains below, sequenced in a study of CXCR3-negative and CXCR3-positive naive CD8 T cells (dated by TCRdb to the late 2010s). What the study reported, not specific to this receptor: Compared with CXCR3-negative naive cells, CXCR3-positive naive cells had TRB CDR3s with higher hydrophobicity (lower Kidera factor 4), lower energy, and higher strength and volume indices.

What these receptors recognize is not known. Sequencing took place on a NextSeq 550. The Human TCR Profiling Kit (MiLaboratory) was used to make UMI-labeled 5' RACE TRB cDNA libraries. The reads, reprocessed by TCRdb, yield one row per CDR3 protein sequence and no DNA. The table for this sample lists approximately 100,000 distinct CDR3 sequences. More than 0.35% of the sample is taken by the ten largest. Input material: naive CXCR3+ CD8+ T cells from blood. In the paper's terms, the cell subset or site label means: CD45RO-CCR7+CD27+CD95- naive CD8+ T cells expressing CXCR3 (TNR3+). Receptor source: a human donor in good health. Some clones in this sample may be carry-over from other donors' samples.

The CDR3 sequence: CSAKVGTDTQYF. The chain has TRBV20-1 and TRBJ2-3. The CDR3 length is 12 residues. In germline, CDR1 is DFQATT, CDR2 SNEGSKA (reference sequence).

V usage is TRBV20-1 and J usage is TRBJ2-7. CDR3 length: 14 residues. Germline-derived CDR1 and CDR2 are DFQATT and SNEGSKA (reference sequence). CDR3: CSAISYGDSYEQYF.

The CDR3 reads CATSGQPQETQYF. The chain carries TRBV15 and TRBJ2-5; the TCRdb D gene call, TRBD1, has no DNA to confirm it. This CDR3 has 13 amino acids. Germline lookup yields CDR1 LNHNV and CDR2 YYDKDF (reference sequence).

The V call is TRBV4-3, the J call TRBJ2-3; TCRdb proposes TRBD1, but this gene call is untestable without DNA. CDR3 length: 15 amino acids. Germline V lookup: CDR1 LGHNA, CDR2 YSLEER. Here the CDR3 reads CASSQDHRATDTQYF.

This chain uses TRBV7-9 with TRBJ2-7; the TCRdb D gene call, TRBD1, has no DNA to confirm it. Germline lookup yields CDR1 SEHNR and CDR2 FQNEAQ (reference sequence). The CDR3 length is 17 residues. CDR3 sequence: CASSRNEQGAAPYEQYF.

The chain carries TRBV29-1 and TRBJ2-7; as DNA is missing, the TRBD1 call by TCRdb cannot be tested. Germline V lookup: CDR1 SQVTM, CDR2 ANQGSEA. This CDR3 is 13 amino acids long. CDR3 residues: CSVEDPNRVEQYF.

The CDR3 here is CSASDGTGGHPDTQYF. This chain connects TRBV20-1 to TRBJ2-3; TCRdb lists TRBD1, though no DNA is available to test this call. Germline V CDR1 and CDR2: DFQATT, SNEGSKA (reference sequence). This CDR3 is built from 16 residues.

V is TRBV4-1 and J is TRBJ2-7. CDR3 length: 15 residues. Germline values: CDR1 MGHRA, CDR2 YSYEKL. The CDR3 loop reads CASTKVAGSSYEQYF.

V and J are TRBV25-1 and TRBJ2-5; TCRdb returns TRBD2, unconfirmable since there is no DNA. Looked up from germline, CDR1 is MGHDK and CDR2 is SYGVNS. The CDR3 has 15 residues. The chain's CDR3 is CASSDLSGGQETQYF.

The chain carries TRBV6-5 and TRBJ2-3; lacking DNA, the TRBD2 call made by TCRdb goes unchecked. Germline lookup yields CDR1 MNHEY and CDR2 SVGAGI. The CDR3 is made up of 13 amino acids. CDR3 region: CASSPLSLDTQYF.